Below, 15 T cell receptor beta chains from the same sample are listed, as sequenced in a study of blood T cell repertoires in COVID-19. Using immunoSEQ multiplex PCR, the repertoire was profiled, and TCRdb retains in-frame clones only, with some absent. This table has fewer than 60,000 clones, roughly 77% appearing once. Sequenced: peripheral blood. The receptors here all came from a man aged 55-75 years with COVID-19, enrolled during active disease.

The chain is built from TRBV29-1 and TRBJ2-3; 10 nucleotides match TRBD2. J lost 2 bases, V lost 5 bases, and 4 bases had no gene match. The CDR3 extends over 14 amino acids. The germline V gene encodes CDR1 SQVTM and CDR2 ANQGSEA. CDR3 residues: CSVPLAGPTDTQYF. CDR3 DNA: TGCAGCGTTCCACTAGCGGGGCCCACAGATACGCAGTATTTT.

This clone appeared a single time. The rearrangement joins TRBV5-5 to TRBJ1-3, with D perhaps matching TRBD1 (6 bases). There are 16 residues in the CDR3. Germline CDR1 is SGHKS and CDR2 is YYEKEE (reference sequence). V gave up 0 bases and J gave up 10 bases, with 20 bases separating them. The CDR3 sequence is CASSLAPDRHVWTIYF. CDR3 DNA: TGTGCCAGCAGCTTGGCCCCGGACAGACATGTATGGACCATATATTTT.

The CDR3 spells CASSLIGGAYNEQFF. For the CDR3, the DNA is TGCGCCAGCAGCTTGATCGGCGGGGCCTACAATGAGCAGTTCTTC. The gene calls are TRBV5-1 and TRBJ2-1; the D gene is possibly TRBD2 (6 bases). V was pared by 1 base and J by 2 bases, with 10 bases between. Germline V gene sequence: CDR1 SGHRS, CDR2 YFSETQ. This CDR3 comprises 15 residues.

The rearrangement uses TRBV6-2 or TRBV6-3 and TRBJ2-1; perhaps TRBD2 as D (5 bases). Germline lookup yields CDR1 MNHEY and CDR2 SVGEGT. Trimming removed 1 base from V and 10 bases from J, with 11 bases in between. The CDR3 sequence is 13 residues long. Here the CDR3 reads CASSYLGLREQFF. CDR3 nucleotide sequence: TGTGCCAGCAGTTACTTAGGACTCCGCGAGCAGTTCTTC.

This rearrangement joins TRBV11-2 to TRBJ2-3, with D unclear. The CDR3 has 15 amino acids. The germline CDR1 and CDR2 sequences are SGHAT and FQNNGV. Trimming stripped 1 base from V and 4 bases from J, with 12 bases between. This CDR3 reads CASSLVRVDSDTQYF. For the CDR3, the DNA is TGTGCCAGCAGCTTAGTTCGGGTCGACTCAGATACGCAGTATTTT.

V is TRBV5-8 and J is TRBJ1-5, with 12 bases lining up with TRBD1. Germline CDR1 reads SGHTS; CDR2 reads YDEGEE. Trimming removed 0 bases from V and 0 bases from J; junction bases left unmatched: 4. The CDR3 has 18 amino acids. The CDR3 coding sequence is TGTGCCAGCAGCTTGGGGGACAGGGGGCGGAATAGCAATCAGCCCCAGCATTTT. This translates into CASSLGDRGRNSNQPQHF.

This clone was detected a few times. The chain employs TRBV5-1 and TRBJ2-7; 7 nucleotides line up with TRBD1. Germline lookup yields CDR1 SGHRS and CDR2 YFSETQ. The V segment lost 5 bases and the J segment 0 bases; nucleotides outside the gene matches: 8. The length of the CDR3 is 15 residues. The CDR3 loop reads CASRPGQLSSYEQYF. CDR3 sequence (DNA): TGCGCCAGCAGACCGGGACAGTTAAGCTCCTACGAGCAGTACTTC.

The genes are TRBV6-1 and TRBJ1-1; 8 bases fit TRBD1. The CDR3 runs 15 residues. With V trimmed by 3 bases and J by 4 bases, 7 bases remained unmatched. CDR1 and CDR2 (germline): MNHNS, SASEGT. The DNA for the CDR3 is TGTGCCAGCAGTGAGGACAGGGCGAGGGGCACTGAAGCTTTCTTT. This sequence encodes CASSEDRARGTEAFF.

The chain is built from TRBV3-1 (or the pseudogene TRBV3-2) and TRBJ2-6; 10 bases fit TRBD1. The CDR3 covers 18 residues. The germline V gene has CDR1 LGHDT and CDR2 YNNKEL (reference sequence). V lost 3 bases to trimming and J lost 0 bases; unmatched junction nucleotides: 5. The CDR3 DNA reads as TGTGCCAGCAGCCAGACGACAGGGGGCTACTCTGGGGCCAACGTCCTGACTTTC. Residues: CASSQTTGGYSGANVLTF.

V gene TRBV19 combines with J gene TRBJ2-1, with 8 bases identical to TRBD1. V gave up 5 bases and J gave up 2 bases; unmatched junction bases: 5. The CDR3 loop spans 15 amino acids. The germline gives CDR1 LNHDA, CDR2 SQIVND (reference sequence). The CDR3 bases are TGTGCCAGTAGTCCAGACAGGGGAGCCTACAATGAGCAGTTCTTC. Amino acid sequence: CASSPDRGAYNEQFF.

This sequence joins TRBV5-4 and TRBJ2-3, with TRBD1 matching 10 bases. Germline lookup yields CDR1 SGHNT and CDR2 YYREEE (reference sequence). The junction had 8 bases not matched to a gene; V was cut back by 5 bases and J by 5 bases. The CDR3 has 15 residues. DNA of the CDR3: TGTGCCAGCAGGGCCGGGACAGGGGCAATAGATACGCAGTATTTT. Translation gives CASRAGTGAIDTQYF.

The chain joins TRBV13 to TRBJ1-4, with 9 nucleotides matching TRBD1. The V segment lost 2 bases and the J segment 5 bases; nucleotides outside the gene matches: 3. This CDR3 has 15 residues. Germline lookup yields CDR1 PRHDT and CDR2 FYEKMQ (reference sequence). The CDR3 nucleotides are TGTGCCAGCAGCTTAATGGGGACAGGGAATGAAAAACTGTTTTTT. Translation gives CASSLMGTGNEKLFF.

A note on this clone: A much larger clone differs from this one at a single base, so this may be a read error. Other DNA sequences in the same sample also yield this CDR3. The chain joins TRBV5-5 to TRBJ2-3; D may be TRBD1 (6 bases). CDR1 is SGHKS and CDR2 is YYEKEE in the germline V gene (reference sequence). This CDR3 region has 16 residues. The CDR3 DNA follows: TGTGCCCGCAGCTTGGGTGGGGGCGGGCGGGCCCTCCCTGGGTATTTT. Its protein is CARSLGGGGRALPGYF.

V usage is TRBV4-2 and J usage is TRBJ2-5; the match to TRBD2 covers 7 bases. J gave up 7 bases and V 4 bases, and 6 bases lay outside the gene matches. Germline loops: CDR1 LGHNA, CDR2 YNFKEQ. This CDR3 is built from 13 residues. CDR3 DNA sequence: TGTGCCAGCAGCCGGGGGGGGGAAGCGACCCAGTACTTC. It is translated as CASSRGGEATQYF.

The chain is built from TRBV3-1 (or the pseudogene TRBV3-2) and TRBJ2-5; 11 bases fit TRBD2. Germline assignment: CDR1 LGHDT and CDR2 YNNKEL (reference sequence). The CDR3 sequence is 16 residues long. The V gene end was trimmed by 1 base and the J gene end by 6 bases; junction bases not matched to a gene: 7. The DNA for the CDR3 is TGTGCCAGCAGCCAAGGTGGTCTAGCGGGGGGACAGACCCAGTACTTC. Translation: CASSQGGLAGGQTQYF.